This T cell receptor (beta chain) was documented in a study of CD8 T cells in Susac syndrome. This clonotype was seen once. Random hexamers served to reverse transcribe roughly 0.45 to 1 ug RNA. Amplification of TCR beta CDR3 used immunoSEQ multiplex PCR across 54 Vbeta and 13 Jbeta. TCRdb passed the immunoSEQ multiplex PCR reads through MiXCR, listing each CDR3 protein once. The sample has 200,000 to 250,000 distinct CDR3 sequences; around 96% are singletons. The ends were cut back, 3 bases at V and 4 bases at J, with 12 bases in the middle. Germline V gene data show CDR1 as GTSNPN and CDR2 as SVGIG (reference sequence). The CDR3 totals 13 residues. TCR beta was sequenced from blood CD8+ and CD4+ T cells. TEMRA cells were FACS-enriched, while CD8+ and CD4+ T cells were negatively isolated.

The sample consisted of CD4+ T cells from PBMCs. This receptor was identified in a human donor with multiple sclerosis. J is TRBJ1-2 and V is TRBV30; D unclear. The CDR3: CAWSWPGGYGYTF. The CDR3 coding sequence is TGTGCCTGGAGCTGGCCAGGTGGCTATGGCTACACCTTC.